One and the same sample provided the 18 T cell receptor beta chains below, sequenced in a study of post-analysis software for immune sequencing data. Regarding the study as a whole: There were about 5 TRBV segments more frequent in patients than controls, and TRBV5-6, TRBV5-1 and TRBV20-1 were among them.

cDNA libraries for TCR beta contained unique molecular identifiers. A single record per CDR3 protein comes from TCRdb applying MiXCR to the PCR reads. Found here are over 300,000 distinct CDR3 sequences, 30% to 45% of them singletons; the top ten hold roughly 13%. Antigen specificity for these receptors is unknown. The sequencing input was blood. The source of these receptors is a girl aged 5-17 years with multiple sclerosis.

This clonotype was observed a handful of times. The genes are TRBV18 and TRBJ2-5; the D gene is possibly TRBD1 (6 bases). Trimming stripped 8 bases from V and 5 bases from J, with 15 bases between. Germline CDR1 reads KGHSH; CDR2 reads LQKENI. The CDR3 contains 13 residues. CDR3 amino acids: CASSSGVLETQYF. DNA for the CDR3: TGTGCCAGCAGCTCAGGGGTGCTGGAGACCCAGTACTTC.

J is TRBJ2-7 and V is TRBV7-9; TRBD1 agrees at 7 bases. CDR3 size: 14 residues. Losses at the gene ends were 5 bases for V and 3 bases for J; bases not matched to a gene: 7. CDR1 is SEHNR, CDR2 FQNEAQ, per germline (reference sequence). The CDR3: CASSEGQTYYEQYF. The CDR3 DNA sequence: TGTGCCAGCAGCGAGGGACAGACCTACTACGAGCAGTACTTC.

The chain employs TRBV6-5 and TRBJ1-5; 7 nucleotides align to TRBD1. Per the germline V gene, CDR1 is MNHEY and CDR2 is SVGAGI. The CDR3 has 14 residues. After removal of 7 bases from V and 4 bases from J, the junction contained 7 bases not matched to a gene. CDR3 region: CASTSAGGNQPQHF. DNA for the CDR3: TGTGCCAGCACCTCAGCAGGGGGAAATCAGCCCCAGCATTTT.

The genes are TRBV4-2 and TRBJ1-5; D is undetermined. The germline V and J ends were trimmed by 1 base and 7 bases, with 17 bases remaining between them. The CDR3 is made up of 16 amino acids. Per germline, CDR1 LGHNA and CDR2 YNFKEQ. CDR3 bases: TGTGCCAGCAGCCAAGGGGGAACTTCCTTGGGGCAGCCCCAGCATTTT. Encoded protein: CASSQGGTSLGQPQHF.

The V gene is TRBV28, the J gene TRBJ2-7; no reliable D call. With 3 bases removed from V and 7 bases from J, the gap between germline ends came to 16 bases. The CDR3 runs to 14 residues. Germline V gene sequence: CDR1 MDHEN, CDR2 SYDVKM. The CDR3 region has the DNA TGTGCCAGCAGTTTGGCGGCAGCAGCCCTTGAGCAGTACTTC. Residues: CASSLAAAALEQYF.

This clonotype has only one observation. J is TRBJ2-1 and V is TRBV7-9; 10 bases align to TRBD1. V trimming: 6 bases; J trimming: 5 bases; junction bases outside the gene matches: 7. Germline CDR1 reads SEHNR; CDR2 reads FQNEAQ (reference sequence). The CDR3 totals 15 residues. The CDR3 loop reads CASSPGQGGNNEQFF. CDR3 bases: TGTGCCAGCAGTCCAGGACAGGGGGGGAACAATGAGCAGTTCTTC.

The J gene is TRBJ1-1, the V gene TRBV29-1; D is undetermined. V dropped 7 bases and J dropped 3 bases, with 15 bases sitting between them. The CDR3 totals 13 residues. Germline V gene sequence: CDR1 SQVTM, CDR2 ANQGSEA. The CDR3 region is CSGMTARDTEAFF. The CDR3 DNA follows: TGCAGCGGCATGACGGCGCGGGACACTGAAGCTTTCTTT.

This clonotype was observed a few times. V usage is TRBV10-3 and J usage is TRBJ1-1; D call uncertain. Trimming took off 2 bases at V and 3 bases at J, with 10 bases between the two ends. Germline CDR1 is ENHRY and CDR2 is SYGVKD. CDR3 length equals 14 residues. CDR3 amino acids: CAISEIILDTEAFF. CDR3 coding DNA: TGTGCCATCAGTGAGATAATATTGGACACTGAAGCTTTCTTT.

This clonotype was found a few times. V and J are TRBV28 and TRBJ2-7, with a tentative D call TRBD2 (6 bases). V dropped 5 bases and J dropped 0 bases, with 11 bases sitting between them. The CDR3 runs to 14 residues. CDR1 and CDR2 from the germline V gene are MDHEN and SYDVKM. CDR3 region: CASSNRLGSYEQYF. The CDR3 region has the DNA TGTGCCAGCAGTAATAGACTAGGCTCCTACGAGCAGTACTTC.

This rearrangement joins TRBV4-2 to TRBJ1-6; no definite D call. V lost 0 bases and J lost 9, with 15 bases in between. The CDR3 contains 16 residues. Germline CDR1 is LGHNA and CDR2 is YNFKEQ. The CDR3 sequence is CASSQDRTPSPSPLHF. The CDR3 nucleotides read TGTGCCAGCAGCCAAGATCGGACTCCATCCCCTTCACCCCTCCACTTT.

In DNA form, the CDR3 reads TGTGCCAGCAGTGAAGCTTGGCCATATAGCAATCAGCCCCAGCATTTT. It yields the protein CASSEAWPYSNQPQHF. V is TRBV6-1 and J is TRBJ1-5; the D is unclear. The CDR3 sequence is 16 residues long. Per the germline V gene, CDR1 is MNHNS and CDR2 is SASEGT. Trimming pared 0 bases from V and 0 bases from J, leaving 9 bases between.

This chain links TRBV5-6 with TRBJ2-3; D remains unclear. CDR1 is SGHDT and CDR2 is YYEEEE in the germline V gene. This CDR3 region has 14 residues. With 0 bases removed from V and 1 base from J, the gap between germline ends came to 6 bases. The CDR3: CASSLGWGTDTQYF. CDR3 in DNA: TGTGCCAGCAGCTTGGGATGGGGCACAGATACGCAGTATTTT.

The V call is TRBV15, the J call TRBJ1-4, with D hard to call. The germline CDR1 and CDR2 sequences are LNHNV and YYDKDF (reference sequence). The CDR3 consists of 15 residues. Between the trimmed V and J ends, which lost 2 bases and 6 bases, there was a span of 13 bases. The DNA for the CDR3 is TGTGCCACCAGCAGATCGAAGGGAAGGGATGAAAAACTGTTTTTT. Amino acid sequence: CATSRSKGRDEKLFF.

The V call is TRBV28, the J call TRBJ2-6; D not certain. Trimming stripped 5 bases from V and 0 bases from J, with 17 bases between. The CDR3 length is 18 residues. Germline V gene data show CDR1 as MDHEN and CDR2 as SYDVKM. The CDR3 DNA follows: TGTGCCAGCAGTACCCTCAGGAGCTACTTCTCTGGGGCCAACGTCCTGACTTTC. It encodes CASSTLRSYFSGANVLTF.

This chain links TRBV12-5 with TRBJ2-1, with 10 bases fitting TRBD2. The germline CDR1 and CDR2 sequences are LGHNT and FRNRAP. This CDR3 has 15 amino acids. V was clipped by 5 bases and J by 6 bases; unmatched bases: 7. The CDR3 DNA follows: TGTGCTAGTGGTGCTAGCGGGGGCCTGTTCAATGAGCAGTTCTTC. It encodes CASGASGGLFNEQFF.

In DNA form, the CDR3 reads TGTGCCAGCAGTTTGGGGTACAGGGGGCCTCCGGCTAGGGAGCAGTACTTC. This codes for CASSLGYRGPPAREQYF. The chain recombines TRBV28 with TRBJ2-7; 9 bases map to TRBD1. Germline V CDR1 and CDR2: MDHEN, SYDVKM. V dropped 3 bases and J dropped 7; count of bases not matched to a gene: 16. The CDR3 has 17 residues.

V gene TRBV7-9 combines with J gene TRBJ2-1; 8 nucleotides match TRBD1. The CDR3 is made up of 14 amino acids. The junction had 6 bases not matched to a gene; V was cut back by 6 bases and J by 5 bases. The V gene's germline CDR1 is SEHNR and CDR2 FQNEAQ (reference sequence). CDR3 DNA: TGTGCCAGCAGACCGGGACAGGAGAACAATGAGCAGTTCTTC. Translating gives CASRPGQENNEQFF.

The chain employs TRBV7-8 and TRBJ2-5, with 7 positions matching TRBD1. The V gene's germline CDR1 is SGHVS and CDR2 FQNEAQ. The CDR3 sequence is 14 residues long. With 1 base clipped from V and 4 bases from J, the junction kept 3 bases outside the gene matches. This chain's CDR3 is CASSLVGGPETQYF. DNA for the CDR3: TGTGCCAGCAGCTTAGTAGGGGGCCCAGAGACCCAGTACTTC.